This is a list of T cell receptor beta chains from one sample in a study of blood T cell repertoires in COVID-19. Measured with immunoSEQ multiplex PCR; TCRdb has only the in-frame clones, and not every one. The table records 150,000 to 200,000 clones, around 90% of them present only once. The source material was peripheral blood. The receptor source for this set is an elderly woman with COVID-19, enrolled during active disease. Each CDR3 is given with its conserved first and last residue. The D gene is left open where the match is weak. Expanded clones get a size class; other rows say once, few or many, or leave the size out.

cdr3_aa cdr3_nt clone_size j_call d_call v_call
CASSYDYRDSLYGYTF TGTGCCAGCAGCTACGACTACCGGGACAGTCTGTATGGCTACACCTTC once TRBJ1-2 TRBD1 TRBV3-1/TRBV3-2
CASSLLFGSGQGTQYF TGTGCCAGCAGCTTATTATTTGGTAGCGGGCAGGGAACACAGTATTTT . TRBJ2-3 TRBD2 TRBV7-2
CASSLDRWGTEAFF TGTGCCAGCAGTCTGGACAGGTGGGGGACTGAAGCTTTCTTT . TRBJ1-1 TRBD1 TRBV27
CSPTRGPTEAFF TGCAGCCCGACGCGAGGGCCCACTGAAGCTTTCTTT . TRBJ1-1 . TRBV29-1
CASSPLGQGRQGKNIQYF TGTGCCAGCAGCCCGCTTGGACAGGGACGGCAGGGGAAAAACATTCAGTACTTC . TRBJ2-4 TRBD1 TRBV7-9
CASRAGGRNEQYF TGTGCCAGCAGAGCAGGGGGAAGGAACGAGCAGTACTTC . TRBJ2-7 TRBD1 TRBV11-2
CASTRGTGNQPQHF TGTGCCAGCACCAGGGGGACTGGGAATCAGCCCCAGCATTTT . TRBJ1-5 TRBD1 TRBV28
CASSQASGFSYNEQFF TGTGCCAGCAGCCAAGCTAGCGGGTTCTCCTACAATGAGCAGTTCTTC . TRBJ2-1 TRBD2 TRBV14
CASSREAQQPQHF TGTGCCAGCAGCAGAGAAGCCCAACAGCCCCAGCATTTT once TRBJ1-5 . TRBV11-2
CATSRAEFGNTIYF TGTGCCACCAGCAGGGCGGAATTTGGAAACACCATATATTTT . TRBJ1-3 . TRBV15
CATSDKREPTDTQYF TGTGCCACCAGTGATAAGCGGGAGCCCACAGATACGCAGTATTTT . TRBJ2-3 TRBD2 TRBV24-1
CASSLTSRTSTNEKLFF TGTGCCAGCAGCCTTACGAGTCGGACATCAACTAATGAAAAACTGTTTTTT . TRBJ1-4 . TRBV9
CASSLSPEQPQHF TGTGCCAGCAGCTTATCGCCCGAGCAGCCCCAGCATTTT few TRBJ1-5 . TRBV5-4
CASSPPSGSAYNEQFF TGTGCCAGCAGCCCCCCATCCGGGAGCGCCTACAATGAGCAGTTCTTC . TRBJ2-1 . TRBV5-4
CASSGSGRGSYNEQFF TGTGCCAGCAGCGGTAGCGGGAGGGGGTCCTACAATGAGCAGTTCTTC . TRBJ2-1 TRBD2 TRBV9
CASSARDTGSFDGNTIYF TGTGCCAGCAGCGCCCGGGACACCGGTTCGTTTGATGGAAACACCATATATTTT . TRBJ1-3 . TRBV9
CASSSTGVGSPLHF TGTGCCAGCAGCTCTACAGGGGTAGGTTCACCCCTCCACTTT . TRBJ1-6 TRBD1 TRBV9
CASSKGLTTQAFF TGTGCCAGCAGCAAGGGACTGACTACCCAAGCTTTCTTT . TRBJ1-1 . TRBV7-3
CASSSPAGNTGELFF TGTGCCAGCAGCTCACCAGCGGGGAACACCGGGGAGCTGTTTTTT once TRBJ2-2 . TRBV7-2
CASSASGRPNEQYF TGTGCCAGCAGCGCGAGCGGGAGACCGAACGAGCAGTACTTC . TRBJ2-7 TRBD2 TRBV9
CASSSSLGASNEKLFF TGTGCCAGCTCCTCGTCGTTAGGGGCTTCTAATGAAAAACTGTTTTTT . TRBJ1-4 . TRBV18
CASSLITGDEQFF TGTGCCAGCAGTCTTATAACGGGAGATGAGCAGTTCTTC . TRBJ2-1 . TRBV11-3
CASSHLARDTTQYF TGTGCCAGCAGCCACCTAGCCCGGGACACTACGCAGTATTTT . TRBJ2-3 . TRBV7-9
CASSKGEGTGELFF TGTGCCAGCTCAAAGGGCGAGGGCACCGGGGAGCTGTTTTTT . TRBJ2-2 . TRBV18
CASSPGTGDQETQYF TGTGCCAGCAGCCCCGGAACGGGGGACCAAGAGACCCAGTACTTC . TRBJ2-5 . TRBV4-2
CASRYISGNTIYF TGTGCCAGCCGTTACATCTCTGGAAACACCATATATTTT few TRBJ1-3 . TRBV19
CSASRGAPEKLFF TGCAGTGCTAGTCGTGGAGCCCCGGAAAAACTGTTTTTT once TRBJ1-4 . TRBV20-1
CASSVGSGSSETQYF TGTGCCAGCAGCGTAGGTAGCGGGAGTTCTGAGACCCAGTACTTC once TRBJ2-5 TRBD2 TRBV9
CASSLLRGAQDSPLHF TGTGCCAGCAGTTTGTTGCGGGGGGCGCAGGATTCACCCCTCCACTTT . TRBJ1-6 . TRBV27
CSAAGHRNTEAFF TGCAGCGCAGCCGGACACAGGAACACTGAAGCTTTCTTT few TRBJ1-1 . TRBV29-1
CAWKGLRTANTGELFF TGTGCCTGGAAGGGGCTCCGAACGGCGAACACCGGGGAGCTGTTTTTT . TRBJ2-2 . TRBV30
CASSQLRQGGDEKLFF TGCGCCAGCAGCCAATTACGACAGGGTGGGGATGAAAAACTGTTTTTT . TRBJ1-4 TRBD1 TRBV4-1
CASSGGQGATEAFF TGCGCCAGCAGCGGGGGACAGGGGGCCACTGAAGCTTTCTTT few TRBJ1-1 TRBD1 TRBV5-1
CASSSADRVYEQYF TGTGCCAGTAGTTCGGCGGACAGGGTTTACGAGCAGTACTTC . TRBJ2-7 TRBD1 TRBV19
CASSLGGQGASPLHF TGTGCCAGCAGCTTAGGGGGGCAGGGGGCTTCACCCCTCCACTTT . TRBJ1-6 TRBD1 TRBV7-2
CAISVAGVSYEQYF TGTGCCATCAGTGTCGCGGGGGTCTCCTACGAGCAGTACTTC . TRBJ2-7 TRBD2 TRBV10-3
CASSVEPLQGRGNTIYF TGTGCCAGCAGCGTAGAGCCTCTGCAGGGGCGAGGAAACACCATATATTTT . TRBJ1-3 . TRBV9
CASSGLRAVRREQYF TGTGCCAGCAGTGGGCTGCGGGCAGTGAGGCGCGAGCAGTACTTC . TRBJ2-7 . TRBV2
CASSFNLYEQYF TGTGCCAGCAGTTTTAATCTCTACGAGCAGTACTTC . TRBJ2-7 . TRBV28
CASSDPRQGSSQPQHF TGTGCCAGCAGTGACCCGCGTCAGGGAAGTAGCCAGCCCCAGCATTTT . TRBJ1-5 . TRBV6-1
CASSPDGLWLAGGADTQYF TGTGCCAGCAGCCCGGACGGACTTTGGCTAGCGGGAGGCGCAGATACGCAGTATTTT few TRBJ2-3 TRBD2 TRBV7-6
CASSSRQGVATNEKLFF TGTGCCAGCAGTTCTCGACAGGGGGTTGCAACTAATGAAAAACTGTTTTTT . TRBJ1-4 TRBD1 TRBV14
CASSIGGSEAFF TGTGCCAGTAGTATTGGGGGCTCTGAAGCTTTCTTT . TRBJ1-1 . TRBV19
CASSVDRDGYTF TGTGCCAGCAGTGTGGACAGGGATGGCTACACCTTC . TRBJ1-2 TRBD1 TRBV12-3/TRBV12-4
CAISSRLAGADTQYF TGTGCCATCAGTTCCCGACTAGCCGGGGCAGATACGCAGTATTTT . TRBJ2-3 TRBD2 TRBV10-3
CASSQGPEAFF TGTGCCAGCAGCCAGGGTCCTGAAGCTTTCTTT . TRBJ1-1 . TRBV7-9